This passage covers 5 T cell receptor beta chains from one sample sequenced in a study of chemoradiotherapy in HPV16-positive cancers. Repertoires were generated with immunoSEQ multiplex PCR, while TCRdb's copy carries only in-frame clones and drops some. This table has roughly 25,000 clones, approximately 94% appearing once. This material was acquired from a patient who underwent chemoradiotherapy. The receptors here all came from a human donor with HPV-associated anogenital cancer.

This chain connects TRBV19 to TRBJ1-2; 7 bases align to TRBD1. CDR3 length: 13 residues. Trimming removed 4 bases from V and 4 bases from J; junction bases left unmatched: 3. The germline V gene has CDR1 LNHDA and CDR2 SQIVND (reference sequence). As DNA, the CDR3 is TGTGCCAGTAGTACTCGGGACAGCTATGGCTACACCTTC. Protein product: CASSTRDSYGYTF.

The chain carries TRBV7-9 and TRBJ1-2; 8 bases are shared with TRBD1. V shed 4 bases, J shed 7 bases, and the junction held 8 bases outside the gene matches. This CDR3 region has 14 residues. CDR1 is SEHNR and CDR2 is FQNEAQ in the germline V gene (reference sequence). Here the CDR3 reads CASSSTGARSGYTF. The DNA for the CDR3 is TGTGCCAGCAGCTCGACAGGGGCCCGGAGTGGCTACACCTTC.

V is TRBV30 and J is TRBJ2-1; tentative D call: TRBD2 (6 bases). This CDR3 has 14 residues. Germline V gene sequence: CDR1 GTSNPN, CDR2 SVGIG (reference sequence). The V and J ends lost 4 bases and 0 bases respectively, with 10 bases between them. The CDR3 DNA is TGTGCCTGGAACACGGGGGTCTCCTACAATGAGCAGTTCTTC. Its translation: CAWNTGVSYNEQFF. Full variable domain (missing parts from reference TRBV30 and TRBJ2-1): SQTIHQWPATLVQPVGSPLSLECTVEGTSNPNLYWYRQAAGRGLQLLFYSVGIGQISSEVPQNLSASRPQDRQFILSSKKLLLSDSGFYLCAWNTGVSYNEQFFGPGTRLTVL.

This sequence joins TRBV27 and TRBJ1-1; 7 bases map to TRBD1. Germline CDR1 is MNHEY and CDR2 is SMNVEV (reference sequence). This CDR3 is 14 amino acids long. Trimming cost V 5 bases and J 0 bases; bases outside gene matches: 3. CDR3 loop: CASSLQGLNTEAFF. The CDR3 DNA reads as TGTGCCAGCAGTCTACAGGGGCTGAACACTGAAGCTTTCTTT.

The rearrangement links TRBV5-1 to TRBJ1-4, with unresolved D. This CDR3 spans 11 amino acids. V lost 1 base, J lost 5 bases, and 0 bases lay in between. The germline V gene encodes CDR1 SGHRS and CDR2 YFSETQ. CDR3 bases: TGCGCCAGCAGCTTGAATGAAAAACTGTTTTTT. This codes for CASSLNEKLFF.